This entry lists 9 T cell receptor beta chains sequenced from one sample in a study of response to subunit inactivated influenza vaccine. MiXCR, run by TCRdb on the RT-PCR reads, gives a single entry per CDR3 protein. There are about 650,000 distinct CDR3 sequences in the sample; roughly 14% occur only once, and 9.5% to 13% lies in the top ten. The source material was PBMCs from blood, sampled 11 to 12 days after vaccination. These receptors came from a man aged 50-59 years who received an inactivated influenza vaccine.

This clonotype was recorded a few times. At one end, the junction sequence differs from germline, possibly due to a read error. DNA of the CDR3: TGTGCCAGCAGTTTTTCCGGGGGGACCTCCGATTTT. It translates to CASSFSGGTSDF. The chain has TRBV12-3 or TRBV12-4 and TRBJ1-4, with a tentative D call TRBD1 (5 bases). This CDR3 region has 12 residues.

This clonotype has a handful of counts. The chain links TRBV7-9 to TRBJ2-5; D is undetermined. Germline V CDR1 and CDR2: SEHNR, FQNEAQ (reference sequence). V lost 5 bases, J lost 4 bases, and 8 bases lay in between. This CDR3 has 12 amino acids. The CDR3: CASSPLSETQYF. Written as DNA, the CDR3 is TGTGCCAGCAGCCCGTTGTCAGAGACCCAGTACTTC.

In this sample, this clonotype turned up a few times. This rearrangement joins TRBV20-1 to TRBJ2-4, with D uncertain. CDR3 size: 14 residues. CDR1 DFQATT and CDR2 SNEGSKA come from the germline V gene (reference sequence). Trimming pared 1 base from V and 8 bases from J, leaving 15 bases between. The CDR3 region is CSARVGPAGDIQYF. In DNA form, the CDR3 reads TGCAGTGCTAGAGTTGGTCCCGCCGGAGACATTCAGTACTTC.

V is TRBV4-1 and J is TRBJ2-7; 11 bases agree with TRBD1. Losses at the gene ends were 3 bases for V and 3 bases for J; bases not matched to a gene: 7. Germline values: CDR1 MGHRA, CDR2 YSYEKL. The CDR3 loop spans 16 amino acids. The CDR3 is CASSHSGTGGIYEQYF. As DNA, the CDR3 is TGCGCCAGCAGCCACTCCGGGACAGGGGGAATCTACGAGCAGTACTTC.

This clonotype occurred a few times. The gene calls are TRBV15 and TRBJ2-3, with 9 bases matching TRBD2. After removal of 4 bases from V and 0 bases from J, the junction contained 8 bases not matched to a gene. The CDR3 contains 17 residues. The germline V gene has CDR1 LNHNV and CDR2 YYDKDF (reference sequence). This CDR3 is CATSKSLAGYSTDTQYF. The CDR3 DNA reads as TGTGCCACCAGCAAAAGCCTAGCGGGGTATAGCACAGATACGCAGTATTTT. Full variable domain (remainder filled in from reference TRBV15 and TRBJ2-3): DAMVIQNPRYQVTQFGKPVTLSCSQTLNHNVMYWYQQKSSQAPKLLFHYYDKDFNNEADTPDNFQSRRPNTSFCFLDIRSPGLGDTAMYLCATSKSLAGYSTDTQYFGPGTRLTVL.

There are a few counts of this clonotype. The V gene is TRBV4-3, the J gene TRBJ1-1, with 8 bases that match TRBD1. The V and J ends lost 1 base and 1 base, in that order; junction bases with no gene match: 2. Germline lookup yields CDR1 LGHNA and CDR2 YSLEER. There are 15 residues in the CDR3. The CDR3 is CASSQAQGENTEAFF. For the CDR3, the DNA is TGCGCCAGCAGCCAAGCACAGGGGGAGAACACTGAAGCTTTCTTT.

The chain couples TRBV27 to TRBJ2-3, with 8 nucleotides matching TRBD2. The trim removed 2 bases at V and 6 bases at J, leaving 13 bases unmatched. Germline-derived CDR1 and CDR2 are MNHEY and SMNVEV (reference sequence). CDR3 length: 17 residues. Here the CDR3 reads CASSLELAGGEVDTQYF. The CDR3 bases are TGTGCCAGCAGTTTAGAGCTAGCGGGCGGAGAGGTGGATACGCAGTATTTT.

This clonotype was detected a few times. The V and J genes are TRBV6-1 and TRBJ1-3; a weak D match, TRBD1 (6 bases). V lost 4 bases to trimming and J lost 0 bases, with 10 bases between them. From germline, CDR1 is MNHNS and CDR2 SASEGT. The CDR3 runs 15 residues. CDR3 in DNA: TGTGCCAGCAGTGTCAGGGGTTTCTCTGGAAACACCATATATTTT. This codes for CASSVRGFSGNTIYF.

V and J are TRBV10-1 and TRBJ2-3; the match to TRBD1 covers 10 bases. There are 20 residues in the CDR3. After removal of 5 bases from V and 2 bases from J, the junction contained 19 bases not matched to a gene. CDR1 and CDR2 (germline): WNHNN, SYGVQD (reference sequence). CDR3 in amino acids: CASSPGFRDRGLVLTDTQYF. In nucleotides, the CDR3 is TGCGCCAGCAGTCCTGGGTTCCGGGACAGGGGCCTAGTCCTCACAGATACGCAGTATTTT.